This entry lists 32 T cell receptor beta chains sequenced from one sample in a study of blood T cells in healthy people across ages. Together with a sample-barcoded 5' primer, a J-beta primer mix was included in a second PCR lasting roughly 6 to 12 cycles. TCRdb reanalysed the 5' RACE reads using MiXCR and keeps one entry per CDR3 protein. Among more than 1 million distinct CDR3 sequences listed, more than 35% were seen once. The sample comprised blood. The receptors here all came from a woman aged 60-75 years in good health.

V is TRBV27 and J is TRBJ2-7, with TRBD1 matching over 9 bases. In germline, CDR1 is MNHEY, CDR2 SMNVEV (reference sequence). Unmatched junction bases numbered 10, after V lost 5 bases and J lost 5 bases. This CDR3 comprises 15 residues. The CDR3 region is CASSETGQGVHEQYF. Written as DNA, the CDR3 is TGTGCCAGCAGTGAAACGGGACAGGGAGTCCACGAGCAGTACTTC.

CDR3 nucleotides: TGTGCCAGCAGTACCAGCGGGGCCAGCTCCTACGAGCAGTACTTC. The encoded protein is CASSTSGASSYEQYF. This chain links TRBV12-3 or TRBV12-4 with TRBJ2-7; TRBD2 matches at 7 bases. CDR3 length: 15 amino acids. The V segment lost 5 bases and the J segment 0 bases; nucleotides outside the gene matches: 7.

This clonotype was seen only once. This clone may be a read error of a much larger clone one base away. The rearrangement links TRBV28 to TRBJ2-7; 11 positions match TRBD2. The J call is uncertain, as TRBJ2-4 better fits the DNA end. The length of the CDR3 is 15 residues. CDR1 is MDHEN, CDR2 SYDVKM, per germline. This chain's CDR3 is CASSLPGTSGSIQYF. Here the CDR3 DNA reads TGTGCCAGCAGTTTACCGGGGACTAGCGGAAGCATTCAGTACTTC.

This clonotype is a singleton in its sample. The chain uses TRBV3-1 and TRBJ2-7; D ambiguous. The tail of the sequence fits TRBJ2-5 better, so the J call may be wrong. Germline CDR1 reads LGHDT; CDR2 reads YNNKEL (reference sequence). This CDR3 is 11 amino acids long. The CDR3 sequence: CASSQPETQYF. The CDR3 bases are TGTGCCAGCAGCCAACCCGAGACCCAGTACTTC.

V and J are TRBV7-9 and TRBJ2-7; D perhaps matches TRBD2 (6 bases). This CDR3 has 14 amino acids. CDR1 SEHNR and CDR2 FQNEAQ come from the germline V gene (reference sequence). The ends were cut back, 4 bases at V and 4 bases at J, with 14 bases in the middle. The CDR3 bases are TGTGCCAGCAGCTCCCGGGGGTTTATTTACGAGCAGTACTTC. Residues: CASSSRGFIYEQYF. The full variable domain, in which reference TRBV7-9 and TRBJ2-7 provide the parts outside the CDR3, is DTGVSQNPRHKITKRGQNVTFRCDPISEHNRLYWYRQTLGQGPEFLTYFQNEAQLEKSRLLSDRFSAERPKGSFSTLEIQRTEQGDSAMYLCASSSRGFIYEQYFGPGTRLTVT.

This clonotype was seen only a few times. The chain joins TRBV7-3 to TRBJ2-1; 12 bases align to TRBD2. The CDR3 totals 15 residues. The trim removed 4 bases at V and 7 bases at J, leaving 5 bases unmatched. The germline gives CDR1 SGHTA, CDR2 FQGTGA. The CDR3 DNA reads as TGTGCCAGCAGCTCGGGACTAGCGGGTTGGAATGAGCAGTTCTTC. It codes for CASSSGLAGWNEQFF.

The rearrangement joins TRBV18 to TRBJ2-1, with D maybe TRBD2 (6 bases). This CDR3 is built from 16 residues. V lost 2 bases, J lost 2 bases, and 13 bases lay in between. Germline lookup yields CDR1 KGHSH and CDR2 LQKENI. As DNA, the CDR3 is TGTGCCAGCTCACCAGTACGTGCGGGGCCCTACAATGAGCAGTTCTTC. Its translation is CASSPVRAGPYNEQFF.

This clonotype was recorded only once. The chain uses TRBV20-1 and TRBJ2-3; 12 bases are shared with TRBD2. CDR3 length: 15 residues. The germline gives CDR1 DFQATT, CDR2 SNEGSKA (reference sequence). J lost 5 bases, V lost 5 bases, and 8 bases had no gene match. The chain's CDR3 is CSAGRLAGAKDTQYF. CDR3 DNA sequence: TGCAGTGCTGGGCGACTAGCGGGAGCCAAAGATACGCAGTATTTT.

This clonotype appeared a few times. The CDR3 is CASSTGDRGGQETQYF. CDR3 DNA sequence: TGCGCCAGCAGCACTGGGGACAGGGGAGGCCAAGAGACCCAGTACTTC. This rearrangement joins TRBV5-1 to TRBJ2-5; 10 bases are shared with TRBD1. The CDR3 covers 16 residues. Germline CDR1 is SGHRS and CDR2 is YFSETQ. V was pared by 4 bases and J by 1 base, with 7 bases of the junction left unmatched.

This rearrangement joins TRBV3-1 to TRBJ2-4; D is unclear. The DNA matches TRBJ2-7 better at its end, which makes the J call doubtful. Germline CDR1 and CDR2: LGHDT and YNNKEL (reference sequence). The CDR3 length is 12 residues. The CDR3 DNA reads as TGTGCCAGCAGCGGGGTTCGATACGAGCAGTACTTC. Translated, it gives CASSGVRYEQYF.

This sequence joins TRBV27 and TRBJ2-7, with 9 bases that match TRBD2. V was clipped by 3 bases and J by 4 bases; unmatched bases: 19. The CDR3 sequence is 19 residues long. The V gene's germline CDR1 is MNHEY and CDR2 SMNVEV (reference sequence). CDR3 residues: CASSFYPPSLAGRPYEQYF. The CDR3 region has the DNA TGTGCCAGCAGTTTTTACCCCCCGTCTCTAGCGGGACGTCCGTACGAGCAGTACTTC.

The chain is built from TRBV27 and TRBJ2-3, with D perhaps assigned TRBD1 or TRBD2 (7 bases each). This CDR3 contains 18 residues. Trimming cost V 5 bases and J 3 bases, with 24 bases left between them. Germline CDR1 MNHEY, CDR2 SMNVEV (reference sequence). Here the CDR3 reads CASSPPLWEGANTDTQYF. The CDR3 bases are TGTGCCAGCAGTCCCCCGCTATGGGAGGGGGCTAATACAGATACGCAGTATTTT.

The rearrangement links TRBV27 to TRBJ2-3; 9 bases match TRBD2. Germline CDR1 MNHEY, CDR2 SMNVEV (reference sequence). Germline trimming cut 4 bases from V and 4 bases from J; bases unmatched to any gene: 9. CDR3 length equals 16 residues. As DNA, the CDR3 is TGTGCCAGCAGTTCACGACTAGCGGATACCCCAGATACGCAGTATTTT. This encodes CASSSRLADTPDTQYF.

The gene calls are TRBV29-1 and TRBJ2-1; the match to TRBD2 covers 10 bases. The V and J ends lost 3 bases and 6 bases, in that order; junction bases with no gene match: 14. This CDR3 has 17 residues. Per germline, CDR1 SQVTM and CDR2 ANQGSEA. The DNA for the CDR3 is TGCAGCGTTGAGGGGACTAGCGAGAAGATTACCATCAATGAGCAGTTCTTC. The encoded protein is CSVEGTSEKITINEQFF.

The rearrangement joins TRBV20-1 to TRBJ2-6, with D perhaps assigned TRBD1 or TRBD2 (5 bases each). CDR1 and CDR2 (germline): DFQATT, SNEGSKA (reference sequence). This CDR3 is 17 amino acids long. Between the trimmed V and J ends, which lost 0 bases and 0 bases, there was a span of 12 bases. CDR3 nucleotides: TGCAGTGCTAGAGATTTACTAGGGGACTCTGGGGCCAACGTCCTGACTTTC. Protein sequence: CSARDLLGDSGANVLTF.

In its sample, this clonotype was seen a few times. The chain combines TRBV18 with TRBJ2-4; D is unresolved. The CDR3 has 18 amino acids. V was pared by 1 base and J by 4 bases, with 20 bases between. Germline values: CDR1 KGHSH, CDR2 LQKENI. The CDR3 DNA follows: TGTGCCAGCTCACCACGCTCGGGTTTGGATGGGCCAAAAAACATTCAGTACTTC. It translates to CASSPRSGLDGPKNIQYF.

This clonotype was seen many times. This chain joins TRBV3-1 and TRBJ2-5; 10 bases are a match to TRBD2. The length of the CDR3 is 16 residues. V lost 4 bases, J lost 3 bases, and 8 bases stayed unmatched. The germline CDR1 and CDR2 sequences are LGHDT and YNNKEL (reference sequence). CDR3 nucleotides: TGTGCCAGCAGCCCGCCAGCGGGAGGGCTCGAAGAGACCCAGTACTTC. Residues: CASSPPAGGLEETQYF.

DNA for the CDR3: TGTGCCAGCAGTTACTCGAGAGGGACTAGCGGAAGATACGAGCAGTACTTC. Amino acid sequence: CASSYSRGTSGRYEQYF. The V and J genes are TRBV6-6 and TRBJ2-5; 11 nucleotides match TRBD2. The last part of the DNA fits TRBJ2-7 better; the J call may be wrong. This CDR3 spans 17 amino acids. CDR1 and CDR2 from the germline V gene are MNHNY and SVGAGI (reference sequence).

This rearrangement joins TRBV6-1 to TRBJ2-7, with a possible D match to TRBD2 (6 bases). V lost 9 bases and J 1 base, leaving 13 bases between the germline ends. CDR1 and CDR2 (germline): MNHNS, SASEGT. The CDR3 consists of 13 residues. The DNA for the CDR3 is TGTGCCAGTTTGGCGGGACTGTCCTACGAGCAGTACTTC. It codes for CASLAGLSYEQYF.

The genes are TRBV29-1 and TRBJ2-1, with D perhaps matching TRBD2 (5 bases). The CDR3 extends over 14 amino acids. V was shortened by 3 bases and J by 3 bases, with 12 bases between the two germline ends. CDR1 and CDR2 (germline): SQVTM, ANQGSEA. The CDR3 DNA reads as TGCAGCGTTGATCGCCTAGCAGACTACAATGAGCAGTTCTTC. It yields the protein CSVDRLADYNEQFF.

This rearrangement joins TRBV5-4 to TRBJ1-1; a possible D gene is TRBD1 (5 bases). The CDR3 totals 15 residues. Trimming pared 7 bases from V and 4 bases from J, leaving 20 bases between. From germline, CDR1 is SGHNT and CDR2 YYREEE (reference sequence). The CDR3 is CASQRPGTSGTEAFF. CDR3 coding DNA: TGTGCCAGCCAACGGCCAGGGACTTCAGGCACTGAAGCTTTCTTT. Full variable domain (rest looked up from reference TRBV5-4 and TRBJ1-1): ETGVTQSPTHLIKTRGQQVTLRCSSQSGHNTVSWYQQALGQGPQFIFQYYREEENGRGNFPPRFSGLQFPNYSSELNVNALELDDSALYLCASQRPGTSGTEAFFGQGTRLTVV.

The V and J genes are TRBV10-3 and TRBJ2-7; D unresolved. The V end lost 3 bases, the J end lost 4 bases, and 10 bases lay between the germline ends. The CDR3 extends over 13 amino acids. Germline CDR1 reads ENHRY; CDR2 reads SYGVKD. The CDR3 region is CAISDRLGYEQYF. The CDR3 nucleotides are TGTGCCATCAGTGACAGGTTGGGTTACGAGCAGTACTTC.

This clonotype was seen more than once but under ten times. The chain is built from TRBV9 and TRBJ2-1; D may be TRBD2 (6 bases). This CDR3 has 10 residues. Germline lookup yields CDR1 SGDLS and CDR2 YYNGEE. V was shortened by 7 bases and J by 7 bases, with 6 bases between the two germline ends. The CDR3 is CASAGNEQFF. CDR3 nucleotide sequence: TGTGCCAGCGCGGGGAATGAGCAGTTCTTC. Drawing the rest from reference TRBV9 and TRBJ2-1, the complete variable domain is DSGVTQTPKHLITATGQRVTLRCSPRSGDLSVYWYQQSLDQGLQFLIQYYNGEERAKGNILERFSAQQFPDLHSELNLSSLELGDSALYFCASAGNEQFFGPGTRLTVL.

The CDR3 loop is CASRGWLFEQFF. The CDR3 DNA reads as TGTGCCAGCAGGGGGTGGCTGTTCGAGCAGTTCTTC. The chain combines TRBV2 with TRBJ2-1; unclear D gene. This CDR3 is built from 12 residues. V dropped 6 bases and J dropped 10 bases, with 13 bases sitting between them. Germline V gene lookup returns CDR1 SNHLY and CDR2 FYNNEI.

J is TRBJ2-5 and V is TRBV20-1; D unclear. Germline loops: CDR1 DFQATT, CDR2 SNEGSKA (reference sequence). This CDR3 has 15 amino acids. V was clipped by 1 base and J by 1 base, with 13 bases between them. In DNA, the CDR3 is TGCAGTGCTAGAGCTTTATCCCGGTTCCAAGAGACCCAGTACTTC. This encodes CSARALSRFQETQYF.

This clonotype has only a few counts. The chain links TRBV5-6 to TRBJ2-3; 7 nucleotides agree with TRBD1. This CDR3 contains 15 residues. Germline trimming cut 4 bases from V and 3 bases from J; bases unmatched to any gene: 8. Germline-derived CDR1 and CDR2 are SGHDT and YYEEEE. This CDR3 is CASSQLGTATDTQYF. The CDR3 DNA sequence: TGTGCCAGCAGCCAATTGGGGACAGCTACAGATACGCAGTATTTT.

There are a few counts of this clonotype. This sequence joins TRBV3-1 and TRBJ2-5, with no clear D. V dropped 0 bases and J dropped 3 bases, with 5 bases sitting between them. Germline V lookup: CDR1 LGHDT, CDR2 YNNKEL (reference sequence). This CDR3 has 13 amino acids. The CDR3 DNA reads TGTGCCAGCAGCCAAGATTGGGAAGAGACCCAGTACTTC. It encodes CASSQDWEETQYF.

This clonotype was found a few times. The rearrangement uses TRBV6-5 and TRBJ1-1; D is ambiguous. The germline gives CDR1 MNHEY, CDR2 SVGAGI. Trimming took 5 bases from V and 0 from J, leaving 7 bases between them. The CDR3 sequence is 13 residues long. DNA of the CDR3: TGTGCCAGCAGTGATACAATGAACACTGAAGCTTTCTTT. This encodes CASSDTMNTEAFF.

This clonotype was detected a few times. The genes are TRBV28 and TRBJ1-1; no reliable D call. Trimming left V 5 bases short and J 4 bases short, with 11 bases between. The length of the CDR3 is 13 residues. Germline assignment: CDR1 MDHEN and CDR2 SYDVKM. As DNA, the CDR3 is TGTGCCAGCAGTCCTGGGCATTTCACTGAAGCTTTCTTT. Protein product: CASSPGHFTEAFF.

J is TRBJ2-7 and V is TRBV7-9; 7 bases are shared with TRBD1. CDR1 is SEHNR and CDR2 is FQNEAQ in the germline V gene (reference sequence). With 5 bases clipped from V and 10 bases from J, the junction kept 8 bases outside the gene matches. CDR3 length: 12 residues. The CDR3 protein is CASSQPQGNQYF. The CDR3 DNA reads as TGTGCCAGCAGCCAACCACAGGGGAATCAGTACTTC.

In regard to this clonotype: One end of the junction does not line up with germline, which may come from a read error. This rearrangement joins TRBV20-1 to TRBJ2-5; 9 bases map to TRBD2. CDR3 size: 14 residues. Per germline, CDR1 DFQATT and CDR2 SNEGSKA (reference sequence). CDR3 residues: CGAPKAGGPEEQYF. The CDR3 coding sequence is TGCGGTGCCCCGAAGGCGGGAGGGCCGGAAGAGCAGTACTTC.

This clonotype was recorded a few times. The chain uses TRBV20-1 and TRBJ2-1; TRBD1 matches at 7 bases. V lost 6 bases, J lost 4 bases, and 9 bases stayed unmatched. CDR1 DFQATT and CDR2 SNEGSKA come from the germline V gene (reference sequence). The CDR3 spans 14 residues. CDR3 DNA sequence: TGCAGTGCGTCACAGGGGATATATTACAATGAGCAGTTCTTC. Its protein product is CSASQGIYYNEQFF.